This TCR beta chain was observed in a study of CD8 T cells in ankylosing spondylitis. TCRdb processed the 5' RACE reads anew with MiXCR; each CDR3 protein has one entry. The data show about 31,000 distinct CDR3 sequences, 7.2% seen once. Germline CDR1 and CDR2: SSHAT and FNYEAQ (reference sequence). The CDR3 is made up of 14 amino acids. Many counts were recorded for this clonotype. The junction shows a germline mismatch at one end, possibly a read error. The receptor's source is a male donor with ankylosing spondylitis or in good health (not recorded which). This chain uses TRBV7-7 with TRBJ2-1, with TRBD2 as a possible D gene (5 bases). Specimen: blood, either unsorted or a sorted T cell fraction (not recorded which). The CDR3 DNA reads TGTGCTAGCAGCTTAGAGGCTAGCTCCGGTGAGCAGTTCTTC. Residues: CASSLEASSGEQFF. The full variable domain, completed using reference TRBV7-7 and TRBJ2-1, is GAGVSQSPRYKVTKRGQDVTLRCDPISSHATLYWYQQALGQGPEFLTYFNYEAQPDKSGLPSDRFSAERPEGSISTLTIQRTEQRDSAMYRCASSLEASSGEQFFGPGTRLTVL.